A selection of T cell receptor beta chains follows, all from one sample in a study of identical twins. TCRdb ran MiXCR on the 5' RACE reads and lists one entry per CDR3 protein. This sample has 500,000 or so distinct CDR3 sequences; 14% occur once, and the top ten carry approximately 0.98%. The sample also formed part of further work on yellow fever vaccine responses in identical twins.

Specimen: CD4+ T cells sorted from blood. These receptors all stem from a woman aged 18-35 years in good health. Both conserved end residues are part of each CDR3. The D gene is left open where the match is weak. Only some rows state a clone size, as once, few, many or a class for expanded clones.

J,V,size,D,DNA,CDR3
TRBJ2-5,TRBV10-1,.,.,TGCGCCAGCAGTGAGTCTACCGGGAGTCAGACCCAGTACTTC,CASSESTGSQTQYF
TRBJ1-1,TRBV5-5,.,.,TGTGCCAGCAGCTTACGCTGGGGATGGTCTGAAGCTTTCTTT,CASSLRWGWSEAFF
TRBJ2-1,TRBV2,few,.,TGTGCCAGCACCGCCAATGAGCAGTTCTTC,CASTANEQFF
TRBJ2-2,TRBV14,few,.,TGTGCCAGCGGTACCGCCAGGATAGCCGGGGAGCTGTTTTTT,CASGTARIAGELFF
TRBJ2-7,TRBV6-1,.,TRBD1,TGTGCCAGCAGGCGAGACAGGGTGGGCGAGCAGTACTTC,CASRRDRVGEQYF
TRBJ2-7,TRBV12-3/TRBV12-4,many,.,TGTGCCAGCAGTTTCGCGGAAGACTACGAGCAGTACTTC,CASSFAEDYEQYF
TRBJ2-1,TRBV4-3,.,.,TGCGCCAGCAGCCAAGACGCAGCTGACTACAATGAGCAGTTCTTC,CASSQDAADYNEQFF
TRBJ2-1,TRBV27,.,.,TGTGCCAGCAGCATTACAGGGAAAAATGAGCAGTTCTTC,CASSITGKNEQFF
TRBJ2-5,TRBV29-1,.,.,TGCAGCGTTGAAGAGCACCTTGACGAGACCCAGTACTTC,CSVEEHLDETQYF
TRBJ2-2,TRBV4-3,few,.,TGCGCCAGCAGCCAAGATACTTTGGGCACCGGGGAGCTGTTTTTT,CASSQDTLGTGELFF
TRBJ2-3,TRBV19,.,TRBD1,TGTGCCAGTAGCAGACAGGGGGATAGCACAGATACGCAGTATTTT,CASSRQGDSTDTQYF
TRBJ1-2,TRBV12-3/TRBV12-4,many,TRBD1,TGTGCCAGCAGTTTTTCAGCGACAGGGGGCGGTGGCTACACCTTC,CASSFSATGGGGYTF
TRBJ1-1,TRBV6-2/TRBV6-3,many,TRBD1,TGTGCCAGCAGTTACGCCCCGACAGGGTTGAACACTGAAGCTTTCTTT,CASSYAPTGLNTEAFF
TRBJ2-2,TRBV20-1,.,.,TGCAGTGCTAGGGAGGGGGCGCAGAACACCGGGGAGCTGTTTTTT,CSAREGAQNTGELFF
TRBJ2-4,TRBV12-3/TRBV12-4,.,.,TGTGCCAGCAGTTTTCGAGAAAACATTCAGTACTTC,CASSFRENIQYF